Below, 4 T cell receptor beta chains from the same sample are listed, as sequenced in a study of PD-1 blockade in classical Hodgkin lymphoma. There was relapse after autologous stem cell transplantation in every patient, and there was variation in brentuximab vedotin exposure. Only in-frame clones appear in the TCRdb table, and some are missing; sequencing was by immunoSEQ multiplex PCR. The sample contains tens of thousands of clones, about 85% of which appear only once. The input for sequencing was peripheral blood mononuclear cells (PBMCs), taken at baseline. These receptor sequences come from a human donor with classical Hodgkin lymphoma.

This chain uses TRBV7-2 with TRBJ2-6, with D hard to call. Looked up from germline, CDR1 is SGHTA and CDR2 is FQGNSA. V lost 5 bases and J 5 bases, leaving 22 bases between the germline ends. The CDR3 extends over 18 amino acids. Written as DNA, the CDR3 is TGTGCCAGCAGCCAGACAAGGGTCAACTTACTCTGGGCCAACGTCCTGACTTTC. It specifies CASSQTRVNLLWANVLTF.

J is TRBJ2-2 and V is TRBV7-9, with a possible D match to TRBD2 (6 bases). The CDR3 consists of 16 residues. Germline V gives CDR1 SEHNR, CDR2 FQNEAQ (reference sequence). V was shortened by 2 bases and J by 3 bases, with 13 bases between the two germline ends. The CDR3 loop reads CASSLWGGLYTGELFF. The CDR3 nucleotides read TGTGCCAGCAGCTTATGGGGAGGCTTGTACACCGGGGAGCTGTTTTTT.

The V and J genes are TRBV6-5 and TRBJ2-1; TRBD1 might be the D (5 bases). The length of the CDR3 is 14 residues. In germline, CDR1 is MNHEY, CDR2 SVGAGI. Trimming removed 7 bases at V and 6 bases at J, with 16 bases between. The DNA for the CDR3 is TGTGCCAGCACGAGGTTTGGGGCCGTCAATGAGCAGTTCTTC. This sequence encodes CASTRFGAVNEQFF.

The chain recombines TRBV5-6 with TRBJ2-7; D is unclear. Trimming took 3 bases from V and 3 from J, leaving 4 bases between them. Germline loops: CDR1 SGHDT, CDR2 YYEEEE. This CDR3 is 11 amino acids long. CDR3 loop: CASSSDYEQYF. The CDR3 nucleotides read TGTGCCAGCAGCTCCGACTACGAGCAGTACTTC.